This is a list of T cell receptor beta chains from one sample in a study of T cell clones after liver transplantation. Produced via immunoSEQ multiplex PCR; TCRdb's table is partial and in-frame only. The sample carries roughly 80,000 clones, about 82% recorded once. The sample here was CD4+ T cells from blood, taken 46 months after liver transplant. These receptor sequences come from a human patient who received a liver transplant. Some T cells could come from the graft donor. The CDR3 runs from the conserved cysteine through the conserved F or W. Each record gives: D gene, J gene, clone size, CDR3 length, V gene, CDR3 DNA, CDR3 protein. The D gene is left open where the match is weak. Rows may omit the clone size; those that give it use once, few, many or a size class.

>TRBD2|TRBJ2-2|few|16|TRBV5-1
TGCGCCAGCAGCTTTAGCGGGAGACGGAACACCGGGGAGCTGTTTTTT
CASSFSGRRNTGELFF
>TRBD1|TRBJ1-2|.|16|TRBV28
TGTGCCAGCAGTTTACCTCCCGGGACAGCCAACTATGGCTACACCTTC
CASSLPPGTANYGYTF
>.|TRBJ1-3|.|16|TRBV7-9
TGTGCCAGCAGCTCCCCCGGGGAAAAGGATGGAAACACCATATATTTT
CASSSPGEKDGNTIYF
>TRBD1|TRBJ2-7|.|14|TRBV18
TGTGCCAGCTCACCAGCAGGGGGCGGCTACGAGCAGTACTTC
CASSPAGGGYEQYF
>.|TRBJ2-1|.|14|TRBV7-2
TGTGCCAGCAGCTTAGTCCCAGGGGCTGGGGAGCAGTTCTTC
CASSLVPGAGEQFF
>TRBD1|TRBJ2-1|.|15|TRBV18
TGTGCCAGCTCCCTCGGGACAGGGCCCTACAATGAGCAGTTCTTC
CASSLGTGPYNEQFF
>.|TRBJ2-1|.|16|TRBV7-3
TGTGCCAGCAGCTTATCACCCCGCCCCTCCTACAATGAGCAGTTCTTC
CASSLSPRPSYNEQFF
>.|TRBJ2-7|.|13|TRBV28
TGTGCCAGCAGTTACTCTAACCGCTACGAGCAGTACTTC
CASSYSNRYEQYF
>.|TRBJ2-7|.|14|TRBV28
TGTGCCAGCAGCCCCCCACAGGCCATCTACGAGCAGTATTTC
CASSPPQAIYEQYF
>.|TRBJ1-1|.|14|TRBV5-1
TGCGCCAGCAGCTTTCAATCAGGGGACACTGAAGCTTTCTTT
CASSFQSGDTEAFF
>.|TRBJ1-1|.|14|TRBV2
TGTGCCAGCTACGGTACCCTGCTTGGTCTTGGAGCTTTCTTT
CASYGTLLGLGAFF
>.|TRBJ1-2|once|14|TRBV30
TGTGCCTGGAGCACCCGACTCACTAACTATGGCTACACCTTC
CAWSTRLTNYGYTF
>TRBD1|TRBJ2-5|.|15|TRBV19
TGTGCCAGTAGTATAGGACAGGGCTCTTCGGAGACCCAGTACTTC
CASSIGQGSSETQYF
>.|TRBJ2-7|.|16|TRBV15
TGTGCCACCAGCAGAGATGCTTCGGCGACGGCATACGAGCAGTACTTC
CATSRDASATAYEQYF
>.|TRBJ2-3|.|15|TRBV6-1
TGTGCCAGCAGGAAGGACTCTCTCGTGACAGATACGCAGTATTTT
CASRKDSLVTDTQYF
>.|TRBJ1-5|.|19|TRBV6-1
TGTGCCAGCAGTGAATCGTCTTTAGGGGACACCCTTAGCAATCAGCCCCAGCATTTT
CASSESSLGDTLSNQPQHF